The 21 T cell receptor beta chains in this list originate from one sample, sequenced in a study of CD8+ T cells in alopecia areata. Stated treatment: oral pan-JAK inhibitor, 5-10 mg twice daily. Investigators isolated RNA and reverse transcribed it into cDNA to act as the sequencing template. Sequencing used immunoSEQ multiplex PCR; TCRdb keeps in-frame clones, though not all of them. The sample comprises some 190,000 clones, 51% of which are singletons, and around a tenth rests with the top ten. The sequences come from CD8+ T cells sorted from blood, collected around week 54, from a patient treated with tofacitinib. The receptors come from a human donor with alopecia areata.

This clone was found a few times. The chain has TRBV6-5 and TRBJ1-6, with D perhaps matching TRBD1 (5 bases). With 5 bases removed from V and 8 bases from J, the gap between germline ends came to 16 bases. The CDR3 runs 15 residues. CDR1 MNHEY and CDR2 SVGAGI come from the germline V gene. This chain's CDR3 is CASSRLRQGDSPLHF. In DNA form, the CDR3 reads TGTGCCAGCAGTCGACTGAGGCAGGGCGATTCACCCCTCCACTTT.

The gene calls are TRBV10-3 and TRBJ2-7, with 9 bases that match TRBD1. The length of the CDR3 is 16 residues. Germline V CDR1 and CDR2: ENHRY, SYGVKD. V shed 0 bases and J 7 bases; nucleotides not matched to a gene: 10. The CDR3 loop is CAISESTGGTYEEQYF. For the CDR3, the DNA is TGTGCCATCAGTGAGTCGACAGGGGGGACCTACGAGGAGCAGTACTTC.

CDR3 DNA sequence: TGCGCCAGCAGCCAAGATAGCCGGGCCCACTATGGCTACACCTTC. Translating it yields CASSQDSRAHYGYTF. V usage is TRBV4-3 and J usage is TRBJ1-2, with D unclear. Germline lookup yields CDR1 LGHNA and CDR2 YSLEER. With 0 bases removed from V and 3 bases from J, the gap between germline ends came to 11 bases. This CDR3 comprises 15 residues.

V usage is TRBV6-1 and J usage is TRBJ2-5, with D perhaps matching TRBD1 (5 bases). V was pared by 0 bases and J by 1 base, with 12 bases between. The V gene's germline CDR1 is MNHNS and CDR2 SASEGT. This CDR3 is 16 amino acids long. The CDR3 nucleotides read TGTGCCAGCAGTGAAGCGGGGCAGGGTTTCCAAGAGACCCAGTACTTC. Encoded protein: CASSEAGQGFQETQYF.

This CDR3 is CASIFPGPSSGANVLTF. In DNA, the CDR3 is TGTGCCAGCATATTCCCGGGACCGAGCTCTGGGGCCAACGTCCTGACTTTC. V gene TRBV2 combines with J gene TRBJ2-6, with D possibly called TRBD1 or TRBD2 (5 bases each). The CDR3 consists of 17 residues. CDR1 is SNHLY and CDR2 is FYNNEI in the germline V gene. The V end lost 7 bases, the J end lost 0 bases, and 16 bases lay between the germline ends.

The sample holds a few counts of this clone. The V and J genes are TRBV25-1 and TRBJ1-1; 7 positions match TRBD1. CDR1 and CDR2 (germline): MGHDK, SYGVNS. This CDR3 is 14 amino acids long. V was clipped by 6 bases and J by 0 bases; unmatched bases: 4. The CDR3 reads CASRRTGVNTEAFF. For the CDR3, the DNA is TGTGCCAGCAGAAGAACAGGGGTGAACACTGAAGCTTTCTTT.

This clone was observed a handful of times. The chain couples TRBV27 to TRBJ1-1; D is possibly TRBD1 (5 bases). The V gene lost 0 bases and the J gene lost 0 bases, with 8 bases spanning the gap. CDR3 length: 15 residues. Germline V gives CDR1 MNHEY, CDR2 SMNVEV (reference sequence). The CDR3 nucleotides are TGTGCCAGCAGTTTATCCCCGGGGGTGAACACTGAAGCTTTCTTT. It is translated as CASSLSPGVNTEAFF.

This clone was seen a handful of times. V and J are TRBV28 and TRBJ1-6; a weak D match, TRBD1 (5 bases). The CDR3 runs 14 residues. Germline V gives CDR1 MDHEN, CDR2 SYDVKM. V lost 7 bases to trimming and J lost 8 bases, with 15 bases between them. The CDR3 bases are TGTGCCAGCACCTTGGGGGGTCTGGATTCACCCCTCCACTTT. It codes for CASTLGGLDSPLHF.

V usage is TRBV7-2 and J usage is TRBJ2-5; D is ambiguous. CDR1 and CDR2 (germline): SGHTA, FQGNSA. The CDR3 loop spans 15 amino acids. The V end was cut by 1 base, the J end by 3 bases, with 12 bases between. The CDR3 nucleotides are TGTGCCAGCAGCTTAGAAACCTATTCGAAAGAGACCCAGTACTTC. Its protein is CASSLETYSKETQYF.

The CDR3 reads CAWNLDGSNEQFF. The CDR3 coding sequence is TGTGCCTGGAATCTCGACGGAAGCAATGAGCAGTTCTTC. This chain connects TRBV30 to TRBJ2-1; D is uncertain. From germline, CDR1 is GTSNPN and CDR2 SVGIG (reference sequence). V was clipped by 4 bases and J by 6 bases, with 13 bases between them. The CDR3 loop spans 13 amino acids.

This clone appeared a few times. V is TRBV7-8 and J is TRBJ1-2; no clear D gene. The germline V and J ends were trimmed by 0 bases and 3 bases, with 17 bases remaining between them. This CDR3 has 17 amino acids. Germline CDR1 is SGHVS and CDR2 is FQNEAQ. The CDR3 region has the DNA TGTGCCAGCAGCTTAGCGTCGTTAATCCCTAGGCACTATGGCTACACCTTC. This gives the protein CASSLASLIPRHYGYTF.

The V and J genes are TRBV6-6 and TRBJ1-1, with 9 nucleotides matching TRBD1. This CDR3 comprises 16 residues. V lost 0 bases and J lost 1; bases outside the gene matches: 3. Germline assignment: CDR1 MNHNY and CDR2 SVGAGI (reference sequence). CDR3 region: CASSYSLDRGNTEAFF. In DNA form, the CDR3 reads TGTGCCAGCAGTTACTCCCTGGACAGGGGGAACACTGAAGCTTTCTTT.

The chain has TRBV15 and TRBJ1-5; D ambiguous. CDR3 size: 13 residues. With 8 bases removed from V and 2 bases from J, the gap between germline ends came to 10 bases. The V gene's germline CDR1 is LNHNV and CDR2 YYDKDF (reference sequence). In DNA, the CDR3 is TGTGCCACCGGAGGTGTTGGCAATCAGCCCCAGCATTTT. Amino acid sequence: CATGGVGNQPQHF.

This clone was seen a few times. The chain employs TRBV29-1 and TRBJ2-7; 7 bases align to TRBD1. Germline V gives CDR1 SQVTM, CDR2 ANQGSEA. V shed 6 bases and J 4 bases; nucleotides not matched to a gene: 12. The CDR3 has 14 residues. CDR3 sequence reads: CSVAGTGDGYEQYF. The CDR3 DNA is TGCAGCGTAGCCGGAACAGGGGATGGGTACGAGCAGTACTTC.

The gene calls are TRBV5-1 and TRBJ2-7, with D possibly being TRBD2 (5 bases). Looked up from germline, CDR1 is SGHRS and CDR2 is YFSETQ. Trimming pared 0 bases from V and 8 bases from J, leaving 12 bases between. This CDR3 region has 13 residues. The CDR3 sequence is CASSLADGDQQYF. CDR3 DNA sequence: TGCGCCAGCAGCTTGGCCGACGGGGATCAGCAGTACTTC.

CDR3 nucleotides: TGTGCCTGGAGTGTACTGGGGTCCACTGAAGCTTTCTTT. It encodes CAWSVLGSTEAFF. The chain joins TRBV30 to TRBJ1-1; D gene unclear. Deletions cut 0 bases from V and 4 bases from J, with 9 bases between. CDR3 length: 13 amino acids. Germline CDR1 and CDR2: GTSNPN and SVGIG (reference sequence).

This chain connects TRBV5-4 to TRBJ2-1; D is possibly TRBD2 (5 bases). The germline V gene has CDR1 SGHNT and CDR2 YYREEE (reference sequence). The CDR3 consists of 13 residues. Trimming shortened V by 4 bases and J by 9 bases, and 14 bases separated the two germline ends. CDR3 in amino acids: CASSVVEGSEQFF. The DNA of the CDR3 is TGTGCCAGCAGCGTAGTTGAGGGAAGTGAGCAGTTCTTC.

The chain combines TRBV30 with TRBJ2-7, with D tentatively TRBD1 (6 bases). CDR3 length: 12 residues. V was clipped by 4 bases and J by 2 bases, with 9 bases between them. Germline lookup yields CDR1 GTSNPN and CDR2 SVGIG (reference sequence). This CDR3 reads CAWNEGAYEQYF. The CDR3 DNA follows: TGTGCCTGGAATGAGGGGGCCTACGAGCAGTACTTC.

Here the CDR3 reads CAWRSPRREYEQYF. The CDR3 DNA sequence: TGTGCCTGGAGAAGCCCCAGGCGGGAGTACGAGCAGTACTTC. The genes are TRBV30 and TRBJ2-7, with 7 bases identical to TRBD2. The germline V gene has CDR1 GTSNPN and CDR2 SVGIG (reference sequence). This CDR3 region has 14 residues. The V and J ends lost 3 bases and 4 bases, in that order; junction bases with no gene match: 9. The full variable domain, completed using reference TRBV30 and TRBJ2-7, is SQTIHQWPATLVQPVGSPLSLECTVEGTSNPNLYWYRQAAGRGLQLLFYSVGIGQISSEVPQNLSASRPQDRQFILSSKKLLLSDSGFYLCAWRSPRREYEQYFGPGTRLTVT.

The genes are TRBV11-1 and TRBJ2-5; D is unclear. CDR1 SGHAT and CDR2 FQDESV come from the germline V gene (reference sequence). Trimming pared 4 bases from V and 2 bases from J, leaving 5 bases between. The CDR3 extends over 12 amino acids. CDR3 loop: CASSYEQETQYF. CDR3 bases: TGTGCCAGCAGCTATGAGCAAGAGACCCAGTACTTC.

The chain carries TRBV7-6 and TRBJ2-5, with D unclear. The CDR3 runs 15 residues. V lost 1 base to trimming and J lost 2 bases, with 11 bases between them. CDR1 SGHVS and CDR2 FNYEAQ come from the germline V gene. CDR3: CASSLGSADQETQYF. The CDR3 DNA reads TGTGCCAGCAGCTTAGGCTCCGCGGATCAAGAGACCCAGTACTTC.